This is a list of T cell receptor beta chains from one sample in a study of blood T cell repertoires in COVID-19. TCRdb's table, derived via immunoSEQ multiplex PCR, lists solely in-frame clones and lacks some. The sample yields some 250,000 clones, roughly 88% seen once. Sequenced input: PBMCs or T cells enriched from blood (not recorded which). All receptors come from a woman aged 45 to 65 who had recovered from COVID-19. CDR3s include the opening cysteine and the closing phenylalanine or tryptophan. Each record gives: V gene, CDR3 length, CDR3 protein.

>TRBV19|12
CASSIVPTEQYF
>TRBV7-9|17
CASSDRQGSSYNSPLHF
>TRBV3-1/TRBV3-2|15
CASSQGGYSTDTQYF
>TRBV6-5|13
CAGGGYRKWPQHF
>TRBV18|18
CASSSRPRGQGAGETQYF
>TRBV3-1/TRBV3-2|16
CASSQGLPGLANEQFF
>TRBV5-1|15
CASSRTSGRGNEQFF
>TRBV20-1|11
CSATRLGEQYF
>TRBV6-1|15
CASSEWQGRNYGYTF
>TRBV28|17
CASRVRAAGQAPHEQYF
>TRBV21-1|17
CASSPRKTGLASDTQYF
>TRBV29-1|13
CSVQGAGVLRAFF
>TRBV5-6|16
CASSLFWRQDVYEQYF
>TRBV7-9|17
CASSLGSGSLAKNIQYF
>TRBV11-3|15
CASTPGPSGRSEQFF
>TRBV5-1|15
CASSSQGASGNTIYF
>TRBV7-2|14
CASSPPGGNEKLFF
>TRBV3-1/TRBV3-2|15
CASSRFGTGDSPLHF
>TRBV27|18
CASSSGLAGGPGQETQYF
>TRBV19|14
CASSRTAIYTEAFF
>TRBV30|15
CAWSAEVLTRDTQYF
>TRBV28|18
CASTNQLGGQGGYTEAFF
>TRBV5-4|13
CASSGSSGDEQYF
>TRBV7-8|15
CASSLGQGAGTEAFF
>TRBV29-1|14
CSVIPGNHYNEQFF
>TRBV3-1/TRBV3-2|14
CASSHRQATDTQYF
>TRBV4-1|15
CASSQLAGDSGELFF
>TRBV11-2|16
CASSLRTSGSTGELFF
>TRBV10-2|14
CASSESGGLNIQYF
>TRBV6-4|14
CASRADRPNEKLFF
>TRBV28|15
CASSPTGPQDQPQHF
>TRBV5-1|14
CASRRQWSTDTQYF
>TRBV28|13
CASRIGMNTEAFF
>TRBV7-9|17
CASSLEGLNSGANVLTF
>TRBV11-2|13
CASYGPGPYEQYF
>TRBV10-3|17
CAISPVLTSGSRETQYF
>TRBV2|11
CATSLVGAHPF
>TRBV6-5|14
CASSPARGLQPQHF
>TRBV7-9|15
CASSPRVGATGELFF
>TRBV28|21
CASSHATGRKPTQYSNQPQHF
>TRBV28|13
CASSGGQYYGYTF
>TRBV3-1/TRBV3-2|15
CASSQGGTGIYEQYF
>TRBV5-6|14
CASSLTRNTGELFF
>TRBV10-3|14
CAISADRMTYEQYF